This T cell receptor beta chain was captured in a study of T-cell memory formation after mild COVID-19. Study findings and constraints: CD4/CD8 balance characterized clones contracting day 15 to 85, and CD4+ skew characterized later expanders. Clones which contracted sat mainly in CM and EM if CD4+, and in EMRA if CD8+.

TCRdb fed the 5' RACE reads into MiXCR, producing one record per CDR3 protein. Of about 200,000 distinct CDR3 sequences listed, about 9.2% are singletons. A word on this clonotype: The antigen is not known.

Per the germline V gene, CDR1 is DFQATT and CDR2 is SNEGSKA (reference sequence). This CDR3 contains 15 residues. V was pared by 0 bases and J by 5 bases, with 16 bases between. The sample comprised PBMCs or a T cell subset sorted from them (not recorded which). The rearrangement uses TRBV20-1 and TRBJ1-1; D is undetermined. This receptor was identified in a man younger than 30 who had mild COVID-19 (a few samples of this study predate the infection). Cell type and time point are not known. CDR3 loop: CSARDYRLGETEAFF. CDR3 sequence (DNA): TGCAGTGCTAGAGATTATCGGTTGGGTGAGACTGAAGCTTTCTTT.